These 8 T cell receptor beta chains share one sample of origin, sequenced in a study of Ad26.COV2.S vaccination and SARS-CoV-2 variants. Treatment meaning: 19 received Ad26.COV2.S at low or high dose, single or two shots; five or six received placebo; per-sample allocation not given. The samples date from day 63 after the first vaccine or placebo injection. Using immunoSEQ multiplex PCR, the repertoire was profiled, and TCRdb retains in-frame clones only, with some absent. Of around 340,000 clones listed, around 88% were seen once; the top ten hold approximately 12%. The sequencing here drew on peripheral blood, taken in a trial of Ad26.COV2.S vaccine versus placebo. Receptors originate from a person aged 18 to 59 who received the Ad26.COV2.S COVID-19 vaccine or a placebo.

The chain uses TRBV3-1 (or the pseudogene TRBV3-2) and TRBJ2-1; the match to TRBD2 covers 10 bases. J lost 9 bases, V lost 2 bases, and 4 bases had no gene match. The CDR3 contains 14 residues. Germline V lookup: CDR1 LGHDT, CDR2 YNNKEL (reference sequence). The chain's CDR3 is CASSQLAGEGEQFF. The DNA of the CDR3 is TGTGCCAGCAGCCAACTAGCGGGGGAAGGTGAGCAGTTCTTC.

The chain combines TRBV14 with TRBJ2-7; D possibly corresponds to TRBD1 (5 bases). The CDR3 contains 12 residues. The germline gives CDR1 SGHDN, CDR2 FVKESK. Trimming removed 3 bases from V and 12 bases from J, with 15 bases in between. The CDR3 nucleotides read TGTGCCAGCAGCCAGTCGGTAGGGGAATGGTACTTC. Amino acid sequence: CASSQSVGEWYF. The variable domain in full, completed from reference TRBV14 and TRBJ2-7, reads EAGVTQFPSHSVIEKGQTVTLRCDPISGHDNLYWYRRVMGKEIKFLLHFVKESKQDESGMPNNRFLAERTGGTYSTLKVQPAELEDSGVYFCASSQSVGEWYFGPGTRLTVT.

V usage is TRBV6-5 and J usage is TRBJ2-2; the D is unclear. V was pared by 4 bases and J by 7 bases, with 13 bases between. The CDR3 contains 14 residues. In germline, CDR1 is MNHEY, CDR2 SVGAGI. The CDR3 sequence: CASSSASLGGELFF. The CDR3, as DNA: TGTGCCAGCAGTTCGGCTAGTCTGGGCGGGGAGCTGTTTTTT.

Worth noting for this clone: Within the sample, other DNA sequences also encode this same CDR3. The chain recombines TRBV28 with TRBJ1-2; weak D call: TRBD1 (5 bases). The length of the CDR3 is 12 residues. Germline CDR1 MDHEN, CDR2 SYDVKM. Trimming shortened V by 3 bases and J by 3 bases, and 5 bases separated the two germline ends. The CDR3 protein is CASSFRDYGYTF. DNA for the CDR3: TGTGCCAGCAGTTTCAGGGACTATGGCTACACCTTC.

Regarding this clone: In the same sample, other DNA sequences code for this CDR3. The chain employs TRBV18 and TRBJ1-2; D remains ambiguous. The V gene's germline CDR1 is KGHSH and CDR2 LQKENI. The CDR3 length is 14 residues. The ends were cut back, 0 bases at V and 2 bases at J, with 7 bases in the middle. In DNA form, the CDR3 reads TGTGCCAGCTCACCACCGGGCAGCAACTATGGCTACACCTTC. Amino acids: CASSPPGSNYGYTF.

This clone has ten or more counts. This rearrangement joins TRBV4-3 to TRBJ2-7; 7 positions match TRBD1. The V gene's germline CDR1 is LGHNA and CDR2 YSLEER. The CDR3 length is 15 residues. Trimming at V came to 1 base and at J to 2 bases, leaving 5 bases not matched to a gene. CDR3 residues: CASSQGWQGAYEQYF. The CDR3 DNA reads TGCGCCAGCAGCCAAGGGTGGCAGGGGGCCTACGAGCAGTACTTC.

The chain uses TRBV4-2 and TRBJ2-1; 15 bases are shared with TRBD2. This CDR3 is 16 amino acids long. Germline lookup yields CDR1 LGHNA and CDR2 YNFKEQ. V trimming: 1 base; J trimming: 9 bases; junction bases outside the gene matches: 4. The CDR3 sequence is CASSQGTSGRGGEQFF. Written as DNA, the CDR3 is TGTGCCAGCAGCCAAGGGACTAGCGGGAGGGGGGGTGAGCAGTTCTTC.

The V gene is TRBV19, the J gene TRBJ1-2, with a possible D match to TRBD1 (5 bases). CDR3 size: 14 residues. Germline V lookup: CDR1 LNHDA, CDR2 SQIVND (reference sequence). Trimming left V 8 bases short and J 4 bases short, with 17 bases between. The CDR3 sequence is CASGTADRLYGYTF. CDR3 coding DNA: TGTGCCAGTGGTACGGCTGACAGACTCTATGGCTACACCTTC. Supplemented by reference TRBV19 and TRBJ1-2, the full variable domain reads DGGITQSPKYLFRKEGQNVTLSCEQNLNHDAMYWYRQDPGQGLRLIYYSQIVNDFQKGDIAEGYSVSREKKESFPLTVTSAQKNPTAFYLCASGTADRLYGYTFGSGTRLTVV.